A single sample is the source of the 7 T cell receptor beta chains below, sequenced in a study of technical replicates of blood from a few donors. Profiling relied on immunoSEQ multiplex PCR, and the TCRdb table lists in-frame clones only, not all of them. The sample gives tens of thousands of clones, around nine tenths of which show up once; roughly 0.27% is in the top ten. The sample was T cells isolated from PBMCs. The receptors shown here come from a human donor in good health.

This chain joins TRBV5-1 and TRBJ2-7; 10 bases fit TRBD1. Germline assignment: CDR1 SGHRS and CDR2 YFSETQ. The CDR3 has 14 residues. The junction had 3 bases not matched to a gene; V was cut back by 0 bases and J by 6 bases. In DNA, the CDR3 is TGCGCCAGCAGCTTGGGGGACAGGGGAAGCGAGCAGTACTTC. It codes for CASSLGDRGSEQYF.

The chain combines TRBV4-1 with TRBJ1-4, with D perhaps TRBD1 (6 bases). Germline CDR1 reads MGHRA; CDR2 reads YSYEKL. This CDR3 region has 19 residues. V was trimmed by 1 base and J by 10 bases, leaving 28 bases between them. CDR3 residues: CASSQGISTDRDVRGKLFF. CDR3 bases: TGCGCCAGCAGCCAAGGAATCTCCACCGACCGGGACGTCAGGGGAAAACTGTTTTTT.

The chain has TRBV5-1 and TRBJ1-5; TRBD1 matches at 7 bases. After removal of 4 bases from V and 5 bases from J, the junction contained 3 bases not matched to a gene. This CDR3 comprises 13 residues. The germline gives CDR1 SGHRS, CDR2 YFSETQ. CDR3 bases: TGCGCCAGCAGCCGGGACAGCGATCAGCCCCAGCATTTT. Translation gives CASSRDSDQPQHF. Together with reference TRBV5-1 and TRBJ1-5, the CDR3 gives the full variable domain: KAGVTQTPRYLIKTRGQQVTLSCSPISGHRSVSWYQQTPGQGLQFLFEYFSETQRNKGNFPGRFSGRQFSNSRSEMNVSTLELGDSALYLCASSRDSDQPQHFGDGTRLSIL.

The genes are TRBV11-2 and TRBJ2-3; tentatively, D is TRBD2 (5 bases). V was clipped by 1 base and J by 2 bases, with 19 bases between them. The CDR3 totals 18 residues. Germline CDR1 reads SGHAT; CDR2 reads FQNNGV. CDR3 DNA: TGTGCCAGCAGCTTAGGGCAGCTAGCCGACTTTTACACAGATACGCAGTATTTT. Its protein is CASSLGQLADFYTDTQYF.

In DNA, the CDR3 is TGTGCCAGCAGTGAAACGACAGGGAACAATGAGCAGTTCTTC. Its translation: CASSETTGNNEQFF. The chain has TRBV2 and TRBJ2-1; 7 nucleotides agree with TRBD1. V lost 2 bases and J lost 5; bases outside the gene matches: 3. The CDR3 covers 14 residues. Germline loops: CDR1 SNHLY, CDR2 FYNNEI.

The chain is built from TRBV10-3 and TRBJ2-1, with D tentatively TRBD2 (6 bases). Germline lookup yields CDR1 ENHRY and CDR2 SYGVKD. Trimming removed 4 bases from V and 2 bases from J, with 24 bases in between. The CDR3 runs to 19 residues. CDR3 amino acids: CAISGRSTSRRGTYNEQFF. In DNA form, the CDR3 reads TGTGCCATCAGTGGGCGATCGACCTCGAGGCGGGGTACCTACAATGAGCAGTTCTTC.

DNA for the CDR3: TGCGCCAGCAGCCTCTCCTTCTACAATGAGCAGTTCTTC. Amino acids: CASSLSFYNEQFF. This chain joins TRBV5-1 and TRBJ2-1; no definite D call. The CDR3 is 13 residues long. Trimming removed 4 bases from V and 3 bases from J, with 8 bases in between. Germline V lookup: CDR1 SGHRS, CDR2 YFSETQ.